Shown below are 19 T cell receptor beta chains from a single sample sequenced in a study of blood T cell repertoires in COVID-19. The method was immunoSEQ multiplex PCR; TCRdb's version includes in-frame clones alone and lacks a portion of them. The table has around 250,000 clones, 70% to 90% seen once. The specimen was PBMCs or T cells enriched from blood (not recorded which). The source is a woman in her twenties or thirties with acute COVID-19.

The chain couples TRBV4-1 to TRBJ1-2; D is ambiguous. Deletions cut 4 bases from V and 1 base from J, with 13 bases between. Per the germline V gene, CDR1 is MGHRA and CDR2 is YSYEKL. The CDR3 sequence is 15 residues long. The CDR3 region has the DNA TGCGCCAGCAGCCTCCACACCGAGGGTAACTATGGCTACACCTTC. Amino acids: CASSLHTEGNYGYTF.

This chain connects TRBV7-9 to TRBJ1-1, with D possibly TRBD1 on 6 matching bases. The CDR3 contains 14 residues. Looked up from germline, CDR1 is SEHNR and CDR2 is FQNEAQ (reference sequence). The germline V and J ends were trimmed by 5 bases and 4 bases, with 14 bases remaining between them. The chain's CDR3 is CASSDLGGGTEAFF. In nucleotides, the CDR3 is TGTGCCAGCAGCGACCTGGGAGGGGGCACTGAAGCTTTCTTT.

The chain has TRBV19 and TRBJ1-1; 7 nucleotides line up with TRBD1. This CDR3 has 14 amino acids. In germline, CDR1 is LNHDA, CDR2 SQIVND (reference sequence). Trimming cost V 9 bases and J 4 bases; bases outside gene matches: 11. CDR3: CASTRQGSFTEAFF. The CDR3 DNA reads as TGTGCCAGCACCAGACAGGGATCGTTCACTGAAGCTTTCTTT.

CDR3 protein: CASSEREQRETQYF. The CDR3 DNA follows: TGCGCCAGCTCTGAGAGGGAACAAAGAGAGACCCAGTACTTC. The chain combines TRBV5-1 with TRBJ2-5, with D possibly matching TRBD2 (5 bases). Trimming took 7 bases from V and 4 from J, leaving 17 bases between them. The CDR3 loop spans 14 amino acids. From germline, CDR1 is SGHRS and CDR2 YFSETQ. Together with reference TRBV5-1 and TRBJ2-5, the CDR3 gives the full variable domain: KAGVTQTPRYLIKTRGQQVTLSCSPISGHRSVSWYQQTPGQGLQFLFEYFSETQRNKGNFPGRFSGRQFSNSRSEMNVSTLELGDSALYLCASSEREQRETQYFGPGTRLLVL.

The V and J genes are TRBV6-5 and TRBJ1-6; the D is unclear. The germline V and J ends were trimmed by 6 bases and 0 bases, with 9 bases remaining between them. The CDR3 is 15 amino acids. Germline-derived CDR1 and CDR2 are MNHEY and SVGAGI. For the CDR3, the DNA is TGTGCCAGCAGAGGACTGGGCTCCTATAATTCACCCCTCCACTTT. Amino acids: CASRGLGSYNSPLHF.

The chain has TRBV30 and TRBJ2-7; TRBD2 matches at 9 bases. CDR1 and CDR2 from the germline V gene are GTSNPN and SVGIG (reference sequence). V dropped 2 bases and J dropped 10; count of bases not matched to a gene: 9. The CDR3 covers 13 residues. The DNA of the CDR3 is TGTGCCTGGAGTTGGGTAGCGGGAGTGGAACAGTACTTC. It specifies CAWSWVAGVEQYF.

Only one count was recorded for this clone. CDR3 bases: TGTGCCAGCAGCCGAACAGGGGACACTGAAGCTTTCTTT. Its protein product is CASSRTGDTEAFF. The chain uses TRBV5-4 and TRBJ1-1; 7 bases map to TRBD1. V was pared by 4 bases and J by 3 bases, with 3 bases of the junction left unmatched. CDR3 size: 13 residues. Germline V lookup: CDR1 SGHNT, CDR2 YYREEE (reference sequence).

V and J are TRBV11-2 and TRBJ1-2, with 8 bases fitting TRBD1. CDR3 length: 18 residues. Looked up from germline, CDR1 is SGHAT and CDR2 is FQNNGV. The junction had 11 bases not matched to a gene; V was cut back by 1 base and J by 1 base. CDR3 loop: CASSLGPGGRGLNYGYTF. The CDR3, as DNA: TGTGCCAGCAGCTTAGGCCCTGGGGGCAGGGGGCTTAACTATGGCTACACCTTC.

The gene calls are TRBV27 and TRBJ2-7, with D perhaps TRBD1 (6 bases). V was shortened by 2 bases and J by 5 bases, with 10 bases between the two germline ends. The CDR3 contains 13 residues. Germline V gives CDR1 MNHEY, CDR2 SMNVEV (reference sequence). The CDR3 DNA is TGTGCCAGCAGTTTAGGGCAGGGGAACGAGCAGTACTTC. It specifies CASSLGQGNEQYF.

The CDR3: CASSRTGPEAFF. The CDR3, as DNA: TGTGCCAGCAGCCGCACAGGGCCTGAAGCTTTCTTT. The chain couples TRBV4-2 to TRBJ1-1, with D possibly TRBD1 on 6 matching bases. Trimming shortened V by 4 bases and J by 6 bases, and 9 bases separated the two germline ends. The CDR3 spans 12 residues. Per the germline V gene, CDR1 is LGHNA and CDR2 is YNFKEQ.

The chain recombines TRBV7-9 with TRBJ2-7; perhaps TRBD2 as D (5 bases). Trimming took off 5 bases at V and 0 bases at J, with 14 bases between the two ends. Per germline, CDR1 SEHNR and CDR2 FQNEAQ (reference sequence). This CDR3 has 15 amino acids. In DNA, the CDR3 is TGTGCCAGCAGCCCACCCTCGACTACCTCCTACGAGCAGTACTTC. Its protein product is CASSPPSTTSYEQYF.

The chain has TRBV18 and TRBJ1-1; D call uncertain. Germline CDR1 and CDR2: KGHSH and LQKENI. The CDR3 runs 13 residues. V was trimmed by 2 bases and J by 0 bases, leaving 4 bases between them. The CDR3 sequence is CASSPNMNTEAFF. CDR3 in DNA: TGTGCCAGCTCACCAAATATGAACACTGAAGCTTTCTTT.

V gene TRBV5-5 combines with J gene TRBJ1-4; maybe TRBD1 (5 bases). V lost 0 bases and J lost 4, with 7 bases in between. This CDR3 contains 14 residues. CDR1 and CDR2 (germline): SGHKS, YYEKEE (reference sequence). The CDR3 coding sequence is TGTGCCAGCAGCTTGGGGGGCGGTAATGAAAAACTGTTTTTT. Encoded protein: CASSLGGGNEKLFF.

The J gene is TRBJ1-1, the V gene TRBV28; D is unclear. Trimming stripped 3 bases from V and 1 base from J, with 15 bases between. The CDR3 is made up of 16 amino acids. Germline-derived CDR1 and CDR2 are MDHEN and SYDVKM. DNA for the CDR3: TGTGCCAGCAGTTTCTCCCAAACAGCAACGAACACTGAAGCTTTCTTT. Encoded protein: CASSFSQTATNTEAFF.

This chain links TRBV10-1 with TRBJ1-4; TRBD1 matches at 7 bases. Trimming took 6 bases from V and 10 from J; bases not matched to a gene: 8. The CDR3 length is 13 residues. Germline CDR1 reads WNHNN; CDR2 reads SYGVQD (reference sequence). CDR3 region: CASSQTGYGKLFF. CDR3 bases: TGCGCCAGCAGCCAGACAGGGTACGGAAAACTGTTTTTT.

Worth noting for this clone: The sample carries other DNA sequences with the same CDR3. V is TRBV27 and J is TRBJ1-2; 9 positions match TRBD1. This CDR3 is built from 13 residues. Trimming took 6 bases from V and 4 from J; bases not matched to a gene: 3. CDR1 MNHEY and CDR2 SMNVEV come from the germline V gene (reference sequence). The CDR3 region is CASSLGQGYGYTF. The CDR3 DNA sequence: TGTGCCAGCAGCCTGGGACAGGGCTATGGCTACACCTTC.

CDR3 sequence (DNA): TGTGCCACCGGAGAGCCCGGGGCCAACGTCCTGACTTTC. It codes for CATGEPGANVLTF. The V call is TRBV28, the J call TRBJ2-6; D not certain. V lost 10 bases and J lost 4, with 11 bases in between. This CDR3 has 13 amino acids. CDR1 and CDR2 from the germline V gene are MDHEN and SYDVKM.

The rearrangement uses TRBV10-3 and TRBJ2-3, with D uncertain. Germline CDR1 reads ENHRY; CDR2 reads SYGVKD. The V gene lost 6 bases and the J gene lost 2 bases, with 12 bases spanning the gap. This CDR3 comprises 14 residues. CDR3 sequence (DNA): TGTGCCATCAGACCCCAGCGAGACACAGATACGCAGTATTTT. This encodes CAIRPQRDTDTQYF.

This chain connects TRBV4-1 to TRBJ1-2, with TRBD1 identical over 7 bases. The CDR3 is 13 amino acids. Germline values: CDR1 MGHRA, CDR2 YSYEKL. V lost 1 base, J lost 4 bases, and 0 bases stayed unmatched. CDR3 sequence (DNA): TGCGCCAGCAGCCAAGCAGGGGGCTATGGCTACACCTTC. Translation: CASSQAGGYGYTF.